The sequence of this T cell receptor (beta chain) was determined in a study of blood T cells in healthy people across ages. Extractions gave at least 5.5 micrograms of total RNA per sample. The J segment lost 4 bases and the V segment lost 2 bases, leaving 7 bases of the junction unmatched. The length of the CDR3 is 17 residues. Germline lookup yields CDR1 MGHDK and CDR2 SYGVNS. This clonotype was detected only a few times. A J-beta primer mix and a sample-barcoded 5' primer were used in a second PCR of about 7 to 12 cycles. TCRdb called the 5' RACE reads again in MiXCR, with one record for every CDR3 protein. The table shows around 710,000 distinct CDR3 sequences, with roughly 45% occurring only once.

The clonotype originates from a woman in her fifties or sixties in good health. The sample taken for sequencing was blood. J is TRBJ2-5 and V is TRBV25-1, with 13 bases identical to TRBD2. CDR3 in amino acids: CASSEGGLAGAGETQYF. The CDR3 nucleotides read TGTGCCAGCAGTGAAGGTGGACTAGCGGGAGCTGGAGAGACCCAGTACTTC. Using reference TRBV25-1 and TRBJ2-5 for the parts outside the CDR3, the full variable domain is EADIYQTPRYLVIGTGKKITLECSQTMGHDKMYWYQQDPGMELHLIHYSYGVNSTEKGDLSSESTVSRIRTEHFPLTLESARPSHTSQYLCASSEGGLAGAGETQYFGPGTRLLVL.